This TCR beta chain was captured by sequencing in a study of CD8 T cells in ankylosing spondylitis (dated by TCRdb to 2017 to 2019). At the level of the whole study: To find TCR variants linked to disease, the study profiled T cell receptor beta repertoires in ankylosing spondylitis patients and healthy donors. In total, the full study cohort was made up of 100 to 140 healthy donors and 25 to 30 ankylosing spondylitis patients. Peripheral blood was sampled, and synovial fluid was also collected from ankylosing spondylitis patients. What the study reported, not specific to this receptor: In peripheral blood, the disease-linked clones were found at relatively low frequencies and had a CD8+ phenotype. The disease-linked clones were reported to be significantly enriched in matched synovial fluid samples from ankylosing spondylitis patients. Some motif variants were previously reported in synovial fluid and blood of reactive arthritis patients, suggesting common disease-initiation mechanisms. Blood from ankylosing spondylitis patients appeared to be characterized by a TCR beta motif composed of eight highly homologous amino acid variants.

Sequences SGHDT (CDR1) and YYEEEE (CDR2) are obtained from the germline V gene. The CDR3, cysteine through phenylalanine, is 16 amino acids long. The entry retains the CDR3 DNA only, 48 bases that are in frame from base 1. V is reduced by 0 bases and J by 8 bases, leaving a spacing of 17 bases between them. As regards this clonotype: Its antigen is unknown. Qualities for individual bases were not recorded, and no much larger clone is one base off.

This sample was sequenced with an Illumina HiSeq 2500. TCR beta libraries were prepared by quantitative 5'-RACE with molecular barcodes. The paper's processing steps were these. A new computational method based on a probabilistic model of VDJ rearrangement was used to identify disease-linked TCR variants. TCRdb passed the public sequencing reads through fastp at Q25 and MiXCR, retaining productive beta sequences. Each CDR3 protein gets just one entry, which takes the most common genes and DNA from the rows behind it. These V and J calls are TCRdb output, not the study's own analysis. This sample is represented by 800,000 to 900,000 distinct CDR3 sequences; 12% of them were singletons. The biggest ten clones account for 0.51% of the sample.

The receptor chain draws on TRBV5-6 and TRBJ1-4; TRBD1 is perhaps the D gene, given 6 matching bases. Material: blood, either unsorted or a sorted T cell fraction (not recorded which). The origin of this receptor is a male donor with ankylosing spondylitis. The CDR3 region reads CASSLVKQGSGEKLFF. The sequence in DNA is TGTGCCAGCAGCTTGGTGAAGCAGGGGAGCGGAGAAAAACTGTTTTTT.